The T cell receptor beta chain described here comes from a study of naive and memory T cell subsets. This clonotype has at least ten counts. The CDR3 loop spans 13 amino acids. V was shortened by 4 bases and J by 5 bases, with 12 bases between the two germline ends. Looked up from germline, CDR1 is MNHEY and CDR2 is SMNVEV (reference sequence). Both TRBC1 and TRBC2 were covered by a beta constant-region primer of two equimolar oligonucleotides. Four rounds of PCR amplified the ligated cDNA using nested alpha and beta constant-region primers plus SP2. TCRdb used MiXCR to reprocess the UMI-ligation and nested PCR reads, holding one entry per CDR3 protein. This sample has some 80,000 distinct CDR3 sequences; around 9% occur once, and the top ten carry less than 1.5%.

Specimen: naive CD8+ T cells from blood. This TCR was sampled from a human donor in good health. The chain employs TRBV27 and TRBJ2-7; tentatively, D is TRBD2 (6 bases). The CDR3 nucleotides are TGTGCCAGCAGTTCCCGATGGGGGGACGAGCAGTACTTC. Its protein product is CASSSRWGDEQYF.